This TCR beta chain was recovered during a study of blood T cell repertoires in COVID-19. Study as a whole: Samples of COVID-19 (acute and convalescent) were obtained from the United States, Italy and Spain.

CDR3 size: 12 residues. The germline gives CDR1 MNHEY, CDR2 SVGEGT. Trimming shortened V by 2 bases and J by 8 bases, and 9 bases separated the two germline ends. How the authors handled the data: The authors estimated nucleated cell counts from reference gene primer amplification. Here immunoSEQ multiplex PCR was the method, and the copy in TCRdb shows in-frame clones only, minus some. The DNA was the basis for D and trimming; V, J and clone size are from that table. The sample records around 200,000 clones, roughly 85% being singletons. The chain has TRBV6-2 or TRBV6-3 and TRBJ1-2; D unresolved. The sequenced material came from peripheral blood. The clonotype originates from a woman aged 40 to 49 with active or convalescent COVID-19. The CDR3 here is CASSYEQRGYTF. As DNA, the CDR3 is TGTGCCAGCAGTTACGAGCAGAGGGGCTACACCTTC.